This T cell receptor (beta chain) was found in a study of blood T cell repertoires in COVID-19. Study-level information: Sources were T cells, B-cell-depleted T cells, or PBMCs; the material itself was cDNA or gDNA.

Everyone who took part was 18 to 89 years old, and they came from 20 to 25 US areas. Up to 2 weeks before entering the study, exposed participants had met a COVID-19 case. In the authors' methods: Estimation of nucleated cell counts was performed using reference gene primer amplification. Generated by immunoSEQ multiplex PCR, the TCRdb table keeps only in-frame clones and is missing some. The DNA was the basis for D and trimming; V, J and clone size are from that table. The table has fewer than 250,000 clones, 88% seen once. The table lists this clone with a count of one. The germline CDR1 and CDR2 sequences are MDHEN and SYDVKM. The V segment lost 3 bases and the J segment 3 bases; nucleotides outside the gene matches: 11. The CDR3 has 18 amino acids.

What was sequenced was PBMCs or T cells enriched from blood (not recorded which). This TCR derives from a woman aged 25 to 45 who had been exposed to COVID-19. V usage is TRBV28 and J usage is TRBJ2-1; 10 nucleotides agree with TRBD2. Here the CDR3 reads CASSFLASGGPFYNEQFF. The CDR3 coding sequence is TGTGCCAGCAGTTTCTTGGCTAGCGGGGGCCCTTTCTACAATGAGCAGTTCTTC. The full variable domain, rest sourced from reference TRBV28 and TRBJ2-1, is DVKVTQSSRYLVKRTGEKVFLECVQDMDHENMFWYRQDPGLGLRLIYFSYDVKMKEKGDIPEGYSVSREKKERFSLILESASTNQTSMYLCASSFLASGGPFYNEQFFGPGTRLTVL.